This entry concerns a single TCR beta chain. In germline, CDR1 is MNHEY, CDR2 SVGAGI. The CDR3 extends over 14 amino acids. Losses at the gene ends were 7 bases for V and 2 bases for J; bases not matched to a gene: 6. These data come from a study of Ad26.COV2.S vaccination and SARS-CoV-2 variants. TCRdb keeps only in-frame clones here, not all; method: immunoSEQ multiplex PCR. The sample consists of about 410,000 clones, 92% of them appearing once. The treatment here: about 20 received Ad26.COV2.S at low or high dose, single or two shots; 5 received placebo; per-sample allocation not given. It was on day 63 after the first vaccine or placebo injection that samples were taken.

The source material was peripheral blood, sampled in a trial of Ad26.COV2.S vaccine versus placebo. The chain uses TRBV6-5 and TRBJ1-2; 8 bases match TRBD1. The TCR comes from a person aged 18 to 65 who received the Ad26.COV2.S COVID-19 vaccine or a placebo. The CDR3 spells CASTSRDRNYGYTF. The CDR3 DNA is TGTGCCAGCACCTCCCGGGACAGGAACTATGGCTACACCTTC.